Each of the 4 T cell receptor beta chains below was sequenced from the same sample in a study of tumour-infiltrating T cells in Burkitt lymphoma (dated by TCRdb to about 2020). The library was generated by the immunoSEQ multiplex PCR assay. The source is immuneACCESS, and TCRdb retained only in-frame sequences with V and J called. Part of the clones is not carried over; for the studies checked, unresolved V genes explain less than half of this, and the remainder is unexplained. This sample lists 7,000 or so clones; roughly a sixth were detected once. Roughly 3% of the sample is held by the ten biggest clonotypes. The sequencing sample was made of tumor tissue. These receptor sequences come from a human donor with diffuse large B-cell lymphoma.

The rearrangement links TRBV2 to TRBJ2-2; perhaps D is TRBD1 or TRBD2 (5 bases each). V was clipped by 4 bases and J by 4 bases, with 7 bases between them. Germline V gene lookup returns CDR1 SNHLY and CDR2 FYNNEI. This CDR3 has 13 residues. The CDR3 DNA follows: TGTGCCAGCAGTGGGGACGTCACCGGGGAGCTGTTTTTT. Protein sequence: CASSGDVTGELFF.

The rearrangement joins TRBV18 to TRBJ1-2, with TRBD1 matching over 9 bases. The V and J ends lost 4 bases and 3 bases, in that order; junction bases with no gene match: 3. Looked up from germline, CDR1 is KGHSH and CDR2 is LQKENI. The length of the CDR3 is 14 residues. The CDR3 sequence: CASSRGQGDYGYTF. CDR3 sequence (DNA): TGTGCCAGCTCACGGGGACAGGGCGACTATGGCTACACCTTC.

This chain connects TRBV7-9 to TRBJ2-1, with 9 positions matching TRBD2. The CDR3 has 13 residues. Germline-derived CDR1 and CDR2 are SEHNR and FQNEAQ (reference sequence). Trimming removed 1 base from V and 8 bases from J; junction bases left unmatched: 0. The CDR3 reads CASSLGLADEQFF. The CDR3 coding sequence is TGTGCCAGCAGCTTAGGACTAGCGGATGAGCAGTTCTTC.

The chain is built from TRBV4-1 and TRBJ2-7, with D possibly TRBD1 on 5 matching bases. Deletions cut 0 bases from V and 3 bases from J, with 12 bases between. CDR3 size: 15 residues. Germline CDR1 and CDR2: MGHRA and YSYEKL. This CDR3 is CASSQEVRQNYEQYF. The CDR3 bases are TGCGCCAGCAGCCAAGAGGTAAGACAGAACTACGAGCAGTACTTC.